This section outlines one T cell receptor (beta chain) sequence together with its context. Sequenced by immunoSEQ multiplex PCR; TCRdb stores in-frame clones only, minus some. Of approximately 110,000 clones in the sample, approximately 80% were seen once. Lung cancer patients with chemo-refractory metastatic non-small-cell disease were given focal radiation plus CTLA-4 blockade with ipilimumab. CDR3 size: 17 residues. Germline CDR1 SGDLS, CDR2 YYNGEE. V was clipped by 0 bases and J by 7 bases; unmatched bases: 8. The sample originates from a study of radiotherapy plus CTLA-4 blockade in lung cancer. Background on the study: Objective responses emerged in around a sixth of patients, and 30% to 40% attained disease control.

The clonotype originates from a human donor with non-small cell lung cancer that progressed on radiotherapy plus ipilimumab. Some clones in this sample may be carry-over from other donors' samples. The rearrangement links TRBV9 to TRBJ2-2, with 11 bases fitting TRBD2. The starting material was peripheral blood, obtained from a patient treated with radiotherapy plus ipilimumab. The CDR3 nucleotides are TGTGCCAGCAGCGTAGTTCCGACTAGCGGGGTAGGCGGGGAGCTGTTTTTT. This translates into CASSVVPTSGVGGELFF.